What follows are 27 T cell receptor beta chains derived from one specimen sequenced in a study of blood T cell repertoires in COVID-19. The table came from immunoSEQ multiplex PCR; TCRdb's copy has only in-frame clones and leaves some out. The table lists some 150,000 clones, approximately 86% of them singletons. Sequences were obtained from peripheral blood. The receptors here all came from a man between 65 and 85 years old with acute or convalescent COVID-19.

The rearrangement links TRBV6-5 to TRBJ2-1; 13 bases agree with TRBD2. The CDR3 is 15 residues long. CDR1 and CDR2 from the germline V gene are MNHEY and SVGAGI. V lost 5 bases, J lost 9 bases, and 7 bases stayed unmatched. The CDR3 loop is CASSKTSGRPGEQFF. The CDR3 DNA sequence: TGTGCCAGCAGTAAGACTAGCGGGAGGCCCGGTGAGCAGTTCTTC.

This clone was picked up one time. The chain employs TRBV6-1 and TRBJ2-2; 7 bases map to TRBD2. J gave up 5 bases and V 2 bases, and 5 bases lay outside the gene matches. Per the germline V gene, CDR1 is MNHNS and CDR2 is SASEGT. This CDR3 is built from 15 residues. CDR3 amino acids: CASSEMVGGTGELFF. DNA for the CDR3: TGTGCCAGCAGTGAAATGGTGGGGGGGACCGGGGAGCTGTTTTTT.

This rearrangement joins TRBV28 to TRBJ2-5; a possible D gene is TRBD2 (6 bases). CDR3 length: 15 amino acids. V shed 4 bases and J shed 1 base, with 13 bases lying between them. CDR1 is MDHEN, CDR2 SYDVKM, per germline. The CDR3 DNA is TGTGCCAGCAGTTCCTCAGCGGGCATCCAAGAGACCCAGTACTTC. Its translation: CASSSSAGIQETQYF.

The CDR3 coding sequence is TGTGCCAGCAGCCAAGATCAATCCGGACAGGGCCACCCCTACGAGCAGTACTTC. This gives the protein CASSQDQSGQGHPYEQYF. The chain employs TRBV4-2 and TRBJ2-7; 8 bases agree with TRBD1. The germline CDR1 and CDR2 sequences are LGHNA and YNFKEQ. The trim removed 0 bases at V and 2 bases at J, leaving 12 bases unmatched. The CDR3 has 18 amino acids.

J is TRBJ2-7 and V is TRBV9, with 9 positions matching TRBD2. Germline CDR1 reads SGDLS; CDR2 reads YYNGEE. V lost 2 bases and J lost 5; bases outside the gene matches: 8. The CDR3 is 15 residues long. DNA of the CDR3: TGTGCCAGCAGCGTGGGGGCGGGAGGGCCCCACGAGCAGTACTTC. This translates into CASSVGAGGPHEQYF.

This clone was found once. The chain links TRBV27 to TRBJ2-2, with 8 bases that match TRBD2. Germline V gene lookup returns CDR1 MNHEY and CDR2 SMNVEV (reference sequence). V lost 0 bases to trimming and J lost 5 bases; unmatched junction nucleotides: 11. This CDR3 contains 18 residues. The DNA for the CDR3 is TGTGCCAGCAGTTTATCTGGGGGGGGACTAGAAAATACCGGGGAGCTGTTTTTT. Its protein product is CASSLSGGGLENTGELFF.

This clone came up a few times. The chain couples TRBV9 to TRBJ2-1; 8 nucleotides agree with TRBD2. CDR3 size: 15 residues. Germline assignment: CDR1 SGDLS and CDR2 YYNGEE. V dropped 0 bases and J dropped 5; count of bases not matched to a gene: 4. CDR3 region: CASSVVGGRNNEQFF. The DNA for the CDR3 is TGTGCCAGCAGCGTAGTGGGCGGGAGGAACAATGAGCAGTTCTTC.

The rearrangement links TRBV7-2 to TRBJ2-7; a weak D match, TRBD1 (5 bases). The CDR3 has 14 amino acids. Germline CDR1 and CDR2: SGHTA and FQGNSA. V was cut by 3 bases and J by 2 bases, with 11 bases left in between. DNA of the CDR3: TGTGCCAGCAGCTTTACGACAGTTACCTACGAGCAGTACTTC. Translating it yields CASSFTTVTYEQYF.

The chain combines TRBV3-1 (or the pseudogene TRBV3-2) with TRBJ2-1; 12 bases are shared with TRBD2. Per germline, CDR1 LGHDT and CDR2 YNNKEL (reference sequence). J gave up 7 bases and V 0 bases, and 1 base lay outside the gene matches. The CDR3 consists of 15 residues. For the CDR3, the DNA is TGTGCCAGCAGCCAAGAGGGACTAGCGGGTAATGAGCAGTTCTTC. Its translation is CASSQEGLAGNEQFF.

The rearrangement uses TRBV4-2 and TRBJ2-3, with 7 bases aligning to TRBD2. The CDR3 length is 17 residues. Trimming cost V 0 bases and J 1 base; bases outside gene matches: 7. Germline CDR1 is LGHNA and CDR2 is YNFKEQ. The DNA for the CDR3 is TGTGCCAGCAGCCAAGAGCTGGGAGGGCCTGGCACAGATACGCAGTATTTT. It encodes CASSQELGGPGTDTQYF.

This clone was seen a handful of times. The chain carries TRBV9 and TRBJ2-1, with 9 bases lining up with TRBD2. Trimming took 4 bases from V and 6 from J; bases not matched to a gene: 11. The CDR3 consists of 16 residues. Germline V lookup: CDR1 SGDLS, CDR2 YYNGEE. CDR3 DNA: TGTGCCAGCAGCCCCCTTGGCGGGAGGGGGCTCAATGAGCAGTTCTTC. Translating gives CASSPLGGRGLNEQFF. The entire variable domain, with the rest obtained from reference TRBV9 and TRBJ2-1, is as follows: DSGVTQTPKHLITATGQRVTLRCSPRSGDLSVYWYQQSLDQGLQFLIQYYNGEERAKGNILERFSAQQFPDLHSELNLSSLELGDSALYFCASSPLGGRGLNEQFFGPGTRLTVL.

V and J are TRBV6-5 and TRBJ2-7, with 8 bases lining up with TRBD2. Trimming cost V 6 bases and J 0 bases; bases outside gene matches: 7. Germline V lookup: CDR1 MNHEY, CDR2 SVGAGI. This CDR3 spans 15 amino acids. The CDR3 coding sequence is TGTGCCAGCAGGGGGGCCGGGACTAGCTCCTACGAGCAGTACTTC. This translates into CASRGAGTSSYEQYF.

Written as DNA, the CDR3 is TGTGCCAGCAGCGTAGCAGGAGCGGGCCTGAACACCGGGGAGCTGTTTTTT. Translated, it gives CASSVAGAGLNTGELFF. The rearrangement links TRBV9 to TRBJ2-2, with D perhaps TRBD2 (6 bases). The V and J ends lost 0 bases and 1 base respectively, with 13 bases between them. Per the germline V gene, CDR1 is SGDLS and CDR2 is YYNGEE. CDR3 size: 17 residues.

The CDR3 region has the DNA TGTGCCACCAGTGAAGGTAGCGGGAGTAAGCGCAATGAGCAGTTCTTC. This sequence encodes CATSEGSGSKRNEQFF. The chain employs TRBV24-1 and TRBJ2-1, with 9 bases fitting TRBD2. CDR3 size: 16 residues. The germline V gene has CDR1 KGHDR and CDR2 SFDVKD. The V and J ends lost 4 bases and 6 bases, in that order; junction bases with no gene match: 9.

This clone was detected only once. The rearrangement uses TRBV28 and TRBJ2-3; TRBD2 aligns across 14 bases. Per germline, CDR1 MDHEN and CDR2 SYDVKM. The V segment lost 8 bases and the J segment 5 bases; nucleotides outside the gene matches: 9. The CDR3 is 16 amino acids. The CDR3: CASFGGLAGARDTQYF. The CDR3 DNA is TGTGCCAGCTTCGGGGGACTAGCGGGAGCAAGAGATACGCAGTATTTT.

The chain recombines TRBV6-2 or TRBV6-3 with TRBJ2-2; 8 positions match TRBD1. The V gene end was trimmed by 4 bases and the J gene end by 6 bases; junction bases not matched to a gene: 19. The length of the CDR3 is 19 residues. CDR1 is MNHEY, CDR2 SVGEGT, per germline. CDR3 sequence: CASSSPPRTGTRTSGELFF. As DNA, the CDR3 is TGTGCCAGCAGTTCCCCCCCGCGGACAGGGACAAGGACGTCCGGGGAGCTGTTTTTT.

The chain combines TRBV6-2 or TRBV6-3 with TRBJ2-7; the match to TRBD2 covers 9 bases. From germline, CDR1 is MNHEY and CDR2 SVGEGT. V dropped 3 bases and J dropped 7; count of bases not matched to a gene: 7. The CDR3 has 14 residues. The CDR3 here is CASSYAGGPGEQYF. The CDR3 region has the DNA TGTGCCAGCAGTTATGCGGGAGGGCCGGGTGAGCAGTACTTC.

The chain employs TRBV19 and TRBJ2-5; 9 bases are a match to TRBD2. The CDR3 contains 14 residues. Trimming took 6 bases from V and 5 from J; bases not matched to a gene: 7. Germline CDR1 is LNHDA and CDR2 is SQIVND (reference sequence). The CDR3 loop reads CASRGSGSWETQYF. In nucleotides, the CDR3 is TGTGCCAGTAGGGGTAGCGGGAGTTGGGAGACCCAGTACTTC. The entire variable domain, with the rest obtained from reference TRBV19 and TRBJ2-5, is as follows: DGGITQSPKYLFRKEGQNVTLSCEQNLNHDAMYWYRQDPGQGLRLIYYSQIVNDFQKGDIAEGYSVSREKKESFPLTVTSAQKNPTAFYLCASRGSGSWETQYFGPGTRLLVL.

This clone showed up just a few times. The V and J genes are TRBV7-9 and TRBJ1-5; 9 bases map to TRBD1. The CDR3 is made up of 14 amino acids. In germline, CDR1 is SEHNR, CDR2 FQNEAQ (reference sequence). V lost 1 base and J lost 9; bases outside the gene matches: 4. The CDR3 protein is CASSLGQGDRPQHF. The DNA of the CDR3 is TGTGCCAGCAGCTTAGGACAGGGGGATAGGCCCCAGCATTTT.

The rearrangement joins TRBV18 to TRBJ2-1; D unclear. Looked up from germline, CDR1 is KGHSH and CDR2 is LQKENI. The CDR3 sequence is 13 residues long. Trimming stripped 3 bases from V and 4 bases from J, with 7 bases between. DNA for the CDR3: TGTGCCAGCTCACCCGCACAGTACAATGAGCAGTTCTTC. Translating it yields CASSPAQYNEQFF. Full variable domain (missing parts from reference TRBV18 and TRBJ2-1): NAGVMQNPRHLVRRRGQEARLRCSPMKGHSHVYWYRQLPEEGLKFMVYLQKENIIDESGMPKERFSAEFPKEGPSILRIQQVVRGDSAAYFCASSPAQYNEQFFGPGTRLTVL.

This rearrangement joins TRBV29-1 to TRBJ2-7, with TRBD1 matching over 10 bases. This CDR3 comprises 15 residues. V lost 1 base to trimming and J lost 2 bases; unmatched junction nucleotides: 5. Per germline, CDR1 SQVTM and CDR2 ANQGSEA. The chain's CDR3 is CSVEAGTGVTYEQYF. The DNA for the CDR3 is TGCAGCGTTGAAGCCGGGACAGGGGTTACCTACGAGCAGTACTTC.

V is TRBV24-1 and J is TRBJ2-2, with D hard to call. The germline V gene has CDR1 KGHDR and CDR2 SFDVKD. The CDR3 spans 13 residues. Trimming took off 4 bases at V and 1 base at J, with 3 bases between the two ends. CDR3 sequence: CATSDQNTGELFF. The DNA of the CDR3 is TGTGCCACCAGTGACCAGAACACCGGGGAGCTGTTTTTT.

This chain uses TRBV7-9 with TRBJ1-2, with 7 positions matching TRBD1. Germline V gives CDR1 SEHNR, CDR2 FQNEAQ (reference sequence). This CDR3 has 13 amino acids. V gave up 5 bases and J gave up 6 bases; unmatched junction bases: 6. The CDR3 bases are TGTGCCAGCAGCAGAGACAGGGTCGATGGCTACACCTTC. Its protein is CASSRDRVDGYTF.

The chain combines TRBV7-6 with TRBJ2-7; D unclear. The CDR3 covers 14 residues. CDR1 is SGHVS, CDR2 FNYEAQ, per germline. V dropped 1 base and J dropped 6 bases, with 13 bases sitting between them. For the CDR3, the DNA is TGTGCCAGCAGCTTAGGTACAGACGTTCGCGAGCAGTACTTC. This codes for CASSLGTDVREQYF.

V and J are TRBV9 and TRBJ2-1; the match to TRBD2 covers 9 bases. V lost 4 bases and J lost 4; bases outside the gene matches: 3. This CDR3 has 14 residues. CDR1 is SGDLS, CDR2 YYNGEE, per germline. The chain's CDR3 is CASSRLADYNEQFF. CDR3 coding DNA: TGTGCCAGCAGCCGACTAGCGGATTACAATGAGCAGTTCTTC.

Written as DNA, the CDR3 is TGTGCCAGCACCCTAGGGGTTAATCAGCCCCAGCATTTT. Translating it yields CASTLGVNQPQHF. The chain carries TRBV12-3 or TRBV12-4 and TRBJ1-5, with a tentative D call TRBD1 (5 bases). This CDR3 contains 13 residues. Trimming shortened V by 7 bases and J by 4 bases, and 11 bases separated the two germline ends.

The chain links TRBV7-2 to TRBJ2-6; TRBD2 is a possible D gene (7 bases). This CDR3 has 16 residues. The V gene's germline CDR1 is SGHTA and CDR2 FQGNSA. The ends were cut back, 1 base at V and 4 bases at J, with 11 bases in the middle. The CDR3 spells CASSLGGGAGANVLTF. Here the CDR3 DNA reads TGTGCCAGCAGCTTAGGGGGGGGCGCAGGGGCCAACGTCCTGACTTTC.